The 12 T cell receptor beta chains below come from one sample, sequenced in a study of control samples from healthy donors and cancer patients. Some clones are missing from TCRdb's copy, which holds only in-frame ones; the method was immunoSEQ multiplex PCR. This sample carries about 200,000 clones, about 90% of them seen once, and the ten largest clones take roughly 1.9%. What was sequenced was blood. The receptors were sampled from a man aged 25-40 years in good health.

This chain uses TRBV19 with TRBJ2-7; D not certain. CDR1 and CDR2 (germline): LNHDA, SQIVND (reference sequence). V was clipped by 6 bases and J by 0 bases, with 15 bases between them. The CDR3 spans 15 residues. The CDR3 reads CASSGPDTPSYEQYF. The DNA for the CDR3 is TGTGCCAGTAGCGGCCCAGACACCCCCTCCTACGAGCAGTACTTC.

The rearrangement uses TRBV7-9 and TRBJ1-5; no clear D. CDR3 size: 14 residues. V was cut by 5 bases and J by 5 bases, with 13 bases left in between. The V gene's germline CDR1 is SEHNR and CDR2 FQNEAQ (reference sequence). The CDR3 spells CASSPIDSDQPQHF. The CDR3 DNA reads as TGTGCCAGCAGCCCCATAGATTCGGATCAGCCCCAGCATTTT.

The sample holds one count of this clone. The chain couples TRBV15 to TRBJ1-4; tentatively, D is TRBD1 (5 bases). Germline assignment: CDR1 LNHNV and CDR2 YYDKDF (reference sequence). V gave up 4 bases and J gave up 6 bases, with 18 bases separating them. The CDR3 sequence is 16 residues long. The CDR3 DNA follows: TGTGCCACCAGCACCACCCAGGGAAGTGGGTATGAAAAACTGTTTTTT. This codes for CATSTTQGSGYEKLFF.

CDR3 in amino acids: CASSLGHSGELFF. The CDR3 DNA reads TGTGCCAGCAGCCTGGGACACTCCGGGGAGCTGTTTTTT. The V call is TRBV11-3, the J call TRBJ2-2; D might be TRBD1 (6 bases). Trimming left V 5 bases short and J 6 bases short, with 10 bases between. The germline CDR1 and CDR2 sequences are SGHNT and YENEEA. This CDR3 region has 13 residues.

The genes are TRBV9 and TRBJ1-6; a possible D gene is TRBD1 (6 bases). The CDR3 contains 14 residues. V was pared by 4 bases and J by 8 bases, with 13 bases between. Looked up from germline, CDR1 is SGDLS and CDR2 is YYNGEE. CDR3 sequence: CASSTTGPDSPLHF. CDR3 nucleotide sequence: TGTGCCAGCAGCACCACAGGGCCTGATTCACCCCTCCACTTT.

The CDR3 region has the DNA TGTGCCAGCAGTCCTCAGGGAACGGTCGAGCAGTACTTC. This codes for CASSPQGTVEQYF. The J gene is TRBJ2-7, the V gene TRBV12-3 or TRBV12-4; perhaps TRBD1 as D (5 bases). The V gene lost 5 bases and the J gene lost 6 bases, with 14 bases spanning the gap. The CDR3 contains 13 residues.

The chain uses TRBV19 and TRBJ2-1, with TRBD1 identical over 11 bases. Germline V gene lookup returns CDR1 LNHDA and CDR2 SQIVND (reference sequence). This CDR3 has 15 residues. J lost 8 bases, V lost 5 bases, and 8 bases had no gene match. The CDR3 region is CASSLGTGGRDEQFF. The CDR3 DNA reads as TGTGCCAGTAGTCTAGGGACAGGGGGTCGAGATGAGCAGTTCTTC.

V gene TRBV28 combines with J gene TRBJ1-4; D is ambiguous. CDR3 size: 16 residues. Germline V gives CDR1 MDHEN, CDR2 SYDVKM. The germline V and J ends were trimmed by 6 bases and 0 bases, with 14 bases remaining between them. CDR3 in amino acids: CASSPYEGATNEKLFF. The CDR3 DNA is TGTGCCAGCAGCCCCTACGAAGGCGCAACTAATGAAAAACTGTTTTTT.

This rearrangement joins TRBV27 to TRBJ2-7; 11 bases align to TRBD1. V shed 7 bases, J shed 1 base, and the junction held 3 bases outside the gene matches. Germline CDR1 MNHEY, CDR2 SMNVEV (reference sequence). The CDR3 sequence is 14 residues long. The CDR3 is CASKDRGLSYEQYF. The CDR3 DNA reads TGTGCCAGCAAGGACAGGGGGCTATCCTACGAGCAGTACTTC.

The V gene is TRBV3-1 (or the pseudogene TRBV3-2), the J gene TRBJ2-1; D possibly corresponds to TRBD2 (6 bases). The CDR3 runs 18 residues. Deletions cut 0 bases from V and 2 bases from J, with 17 bases between. The V gene's germline CDR1 is LGHDT and CDR2 YNNKEL (reference sequence). The CDR3, as DNA: TGTGCCAGCAGCCAAGATCTTGGAGGGCAGGAAACCTACAATGAGCAGTTCTTC. It is translated as CASSQDLGGQETYNEQFF.

The chain joins TRBV25-1 to TRBJ1-2; D is ambiguous. This CDR3 has 14 residues. Trimming took off 4 bases at V and 7 bases at J, with 16 bases between the two ends. CDR1 and CDR2 from the germline V gene are MGHDK and SYGVNS. CDR3 nucleotides: TGTGCCAGCAGTGTACTCGACCCTCTGGGTGGCTACACCTTC. This codes for CASSVLDPLGGYTF.

This sequence joins TRBV5-1 and TRBJ1-1, with D possibly TRBD1 on 6 matching bases. This CDR3 comprises 14 residues. Deletions cut 8 bases from V and 3 bases from J, with 17 bases between. CDR1 is SGHRS, CDR2 YFSETQ, per germline. CDR3 bases: TGCGCCAGTCGACCAGCGAGGGGGGACACTGAAGCTTTCTTT. Translating it yields CASRPARGDTEAFF. Supplemented by reference TRBV5-1 and TRBJ1-1, the full variable domain reads KAGVTQTPRYLIKTRGQQVTLSCSPISGHRSVSWYQQTPGQGLQFLFEYFSETQRNKGNFPGRFSGRQFSNSRSEMNVSTLELGDSALYLCASRPARGDTEAFFGQGTRLTVV.